The next 5 T cell receptor beta chains were all read from a single sample in a study of cytomegalovirus exposure and HLA in healthy donors. PCR employed 60 Vbeta and 13 Jbeta primers. Only in-frame clones appear in the TCRdb table, and some are missing; sequencing was by immunoSEQ multiplex PCR. The sample includes about 130,000 clones, 75% to 85% of them seen just once. Material for sequencing was PBMCs. Every receptor here comes from a man between 25 and 39 years old in good health and CMV-seropositive.

The chain combines TRBV5-1 with TRBJ2-1; perhaps TRBD1 as D (6 bases). The CDR3 has 14 residues. Germline values: CDR1 SGHRS, CDR2 YFSETQ. V was clipped by 1 base and J by 6 bases, with 11 bases between them. The CDR3 sequence: CASSLQQGRNEQFF. The DNA for the CDR3 is TGCGCCAGCAGCTTGCAACAGGGTCGCAATGAGCAGTTCTTC.

The rearrangement uses TRBV21-1 and TRBJ2-7; TRBD1 is the table's D call, not checked against the DNA. TRBV21-1 is listed as a pseudogene. The CDR3 runs to 13 residues. The CDR3 nucleotides read TGTGCCAGCAGCAAAGCTACAGCCTACGAGCAGTACTTC. This gives the protein CASSKATAYEQYF.

The chain combines TRBV5-4 with TRBJ2-1, with 12 nucleotides matching TRBD1. V shed 4 bases and J 6 bases; nucleotides not matched to a gene: 5. This CDR3 is 15 amino acids long. The germline CDR1 and CDR2 sequences are SGHNT and YYREEE (reference sequence). For the CDR3, the DNA is TGTGCCAGCAGCCAGGGACAGGGGGCTGGCAATGAGCAGTTCTTC. It specifies CASSQGQGAGNEQFF. The full variable domain, with the rest looked up from reference TRBV5-4 and TRBJ2-1, is ETGVTQSPTHLIKTRGQQVTLRCSSQSGHNTVSWYQQALGQGPQFIFQYYREEENGRGNFPPRFSGLQFPNYSSELNVNALELDDSALYLCASSQGQGAGNEQFFGPGTRLTVL.

The genes are TRBV7-8 and TRBJ2-1; 9 bases match TRBD2. The CDR3 sequence is 17 residues long. CDR1 SGHVS and CDR2 FQNEAQ come from the germline V gene. V lost 0 bases and J lost 9; bases outside the gene matches: 12. The CDR3 sequence: CASSLAVGGRGGSEQFF. The CDR3 region has the DNA TGTGCCAGCAGCTTAGCAGTTGGCGGGCGGGGGGGTAGTGAGCAGTTCTTC.

The chain is built from TRBV28 and TRBJ1-6; weak D call: TRBD1 (6 bases). Germline-derived CDR1 and CDR2 are MDHEN and SYDVKM. V was cut by 10 bases and J by 8 bases, with 15 bases left in between. The CDR3 runs to 13 residues. The CDR3 here is CATIQGIDSPLHF. The CDR3 region has the DNA TGTGCCACCATACAGGGTATTGATTCACCCCTCCACTTT.